The source of this T cell receptor beta chain is a study of T cells expressing NK-cell markers. A note on this clonotype: Its antigen is undetermined.

Findings and caveats of the study: It was still unclear whether expanded NKG2C+ T cell clones were HCMV specific.

CDR3 size: 14 residues. Looked up from germline, CDR1 is SNHLY and CDR2 is FYNNEI. TCRdb reprocessed the 5' RACE reads, with one entry per CDR3 protein and no DNA. In all, the sample yields some 410,000 distinct CDR3 sequences. The TCR sequence derives from a woman between 18 and 69 years old in good health. Source material: blood T cells: a sorted CD56 or NKG2C T cell subset, CD4+ or CD8+ T cells, or bulk PBMC T cells (not recorded which). V gene TRBV2 combines with J gene TRBJ1-5. The CDR3 reads CASRRVGGNQPQHF. The variable domain in full, with the rest retrieved from reference TRBV2 and TRBJ1-5, is EPEVTQTPSHQVTQMGQEVILRCVPISNHLYFYWYRQILGQKVEFLVSFYNNEISEKSEIFDDQFSVERPDGSNFTLKIRSTKLEDSAMYFCASRRVGGNQPQHFGDGTRLSIL.